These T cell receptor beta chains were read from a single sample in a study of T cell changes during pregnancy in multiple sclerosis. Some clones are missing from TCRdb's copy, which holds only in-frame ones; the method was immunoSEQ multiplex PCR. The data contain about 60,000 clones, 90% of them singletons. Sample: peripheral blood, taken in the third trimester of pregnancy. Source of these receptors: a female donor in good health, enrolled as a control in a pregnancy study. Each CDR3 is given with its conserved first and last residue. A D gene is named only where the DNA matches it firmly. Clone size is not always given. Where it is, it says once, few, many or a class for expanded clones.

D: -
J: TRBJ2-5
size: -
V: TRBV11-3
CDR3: CASSSRQLQETQYF
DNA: TGTGCCAGCAGCTCAAGACAGCTCCAAGAGACCCAGTACTTC

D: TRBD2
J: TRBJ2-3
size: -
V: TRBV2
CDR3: CASSDVGGSLTDTQYF
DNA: TGTGCCAGCAGTGATGTGGGCGGGAGCCTCACAGATACGCAGTATTTT

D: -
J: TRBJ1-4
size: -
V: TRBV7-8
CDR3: CASSLNTGTNEKLFF
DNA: TGTGCCAGCAGCTTAAATACAGGGACGAATGAAAAACTGTTTTTT

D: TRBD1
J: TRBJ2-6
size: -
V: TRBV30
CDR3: CAGDRLSSGANVLTF
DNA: TGTGCCGGGGACAGACTAAGCTCTGGGGCCAACGTCCTGACTTTC

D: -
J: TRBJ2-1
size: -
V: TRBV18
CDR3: CASSPPMLLNEQFF
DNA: TGTGCCAGCTCACCACCGATGTTACTGAATGAGCAGTTCTTC

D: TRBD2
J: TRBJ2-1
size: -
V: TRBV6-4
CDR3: CASSLTSGAYNEQFF
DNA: TGTGCCAGCAGTCTGACTAGCGGGGCCTACAATGAGCAGTTCTTC

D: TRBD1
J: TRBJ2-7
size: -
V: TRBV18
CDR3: CASSPTRGQGAWEQYF
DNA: TGTGCCAGCTCACCGACCAGGGGACAGGGGGCTTGGGAGCAGTACTTC

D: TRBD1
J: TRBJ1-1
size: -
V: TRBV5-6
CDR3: CASSSGTGGAKNTEAFF
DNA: TGTGCCAGCAGCTCCGGGACAGGGGGCGCGAAGAACACTGAAGCTTTCTTT

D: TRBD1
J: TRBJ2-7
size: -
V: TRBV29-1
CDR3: CSVGTGTARSEQYF
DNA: TGCAGCGTCGGCACCGGGACAGCAAGGAGCGAGCAGTACTTC

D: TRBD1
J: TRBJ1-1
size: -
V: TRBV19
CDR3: CASRWGGTGAGEAFF
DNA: TGTGCCAGTAGATGGGGCGGGACAGGGGCCGGTGAAGCTTTCTTT

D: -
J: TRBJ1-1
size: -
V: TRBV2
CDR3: CASSEGRRNPFF
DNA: TGTGCCAGCAGTGAAGGCCGGCGGAATCCTTTCTTT

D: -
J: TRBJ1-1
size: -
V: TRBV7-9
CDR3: CASSLEGDGTEAFF
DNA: TGTGCCAGCAGCTTAGAAGGGGATGGAACTGAAGCTTTCTTT

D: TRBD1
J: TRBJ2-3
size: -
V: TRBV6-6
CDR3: CASSSPGLRGPDTQYF
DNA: TGTGCCAGCAGTTCCCCGGGACTCAGGGGGCCAGATACGCAGTATTTT

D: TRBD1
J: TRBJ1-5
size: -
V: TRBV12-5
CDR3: CASGSTDRGGNQPQHF
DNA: TGTGCTAGTGGCAGCACCGACAGGGGTGGCAATCAGCCCCAGCATTTT

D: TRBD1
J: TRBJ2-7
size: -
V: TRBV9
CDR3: CASSPRQGWDEQYF
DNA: TGTGCCAGCAGCCCGCGACAGGGGTGGGACGAGCAGTACTTC

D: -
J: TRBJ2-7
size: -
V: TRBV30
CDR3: CAWTPSGRVPYEQYF
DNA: TGTGCCTGGACCCCTTCCGGCAGGGTCCCCTACGAGCAGTACTTC

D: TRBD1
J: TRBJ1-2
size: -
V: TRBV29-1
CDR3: CSGQGAGGYTF
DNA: TGCAGCGGACAGGGGGCGGGTGGCTACACCTTC

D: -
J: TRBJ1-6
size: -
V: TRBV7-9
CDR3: CASSSARGGNSPLHF
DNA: TGTGCCAGCAGCTCCGCTAGGGGGGGTAATTCACCCCTCCACTTT

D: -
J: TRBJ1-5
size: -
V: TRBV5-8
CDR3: CASSLEIGPNQPQHF
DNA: TGTGCCAGCAGCTTGGAAATCGGTCCCAATCAGCCCCAGCATTTT

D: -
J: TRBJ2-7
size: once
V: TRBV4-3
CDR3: CASSYSDSSYEQYF
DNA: TGCGCCAGCAGCTACTCAGACAGCTCCTACGAGCAGTACTTC

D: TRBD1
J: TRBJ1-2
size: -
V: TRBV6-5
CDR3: CASSPGQGRYTF
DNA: TGTGCCAGCAGTCCAGGACAGGGCCGCTACACCTTC

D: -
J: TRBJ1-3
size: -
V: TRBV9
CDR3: CASTGGLSGNTIYF
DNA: TGTGCCAGTACCGGAGGCCTCTCTGGAAACACCATATATTTT